This TCR beta chain was profiled in a study of shared T cell receptors in the human thymus. Using immunoSEQ multiplex PCR, the repertoire was profiled, and TCRdb retains in-frame clones only, with some absent. Of about 660,000 clones in the sample, approximately 90% were seen once. The CDR3 runs to 18 residues. V lost 1 base to trimming and J lost 0 bases; unmatched junction nucleotides: 10. The germline gives CDR1 SGHRS, CDR2 YFSETQ. In addition, the sample was reused for a study of human thymus T cells. That work adds: Gene usage (both V and J) appeared biased in thymic and blood repertoires.

Sequenced: thymocytes. The source is a boy younger than two with a congenital heart defect. The chain couples TRBV5-1 to TRBJ1-1; 9 bases are shared with TRBD1. This chain's CDR3 is CASSLPGQGIGMNTEAFF. The CDR3 nucleotides are TGCGCCAGCAGCTTGCCGGGACAGGGAATAGGGATGAACACTGAAGCTTTCTTT.